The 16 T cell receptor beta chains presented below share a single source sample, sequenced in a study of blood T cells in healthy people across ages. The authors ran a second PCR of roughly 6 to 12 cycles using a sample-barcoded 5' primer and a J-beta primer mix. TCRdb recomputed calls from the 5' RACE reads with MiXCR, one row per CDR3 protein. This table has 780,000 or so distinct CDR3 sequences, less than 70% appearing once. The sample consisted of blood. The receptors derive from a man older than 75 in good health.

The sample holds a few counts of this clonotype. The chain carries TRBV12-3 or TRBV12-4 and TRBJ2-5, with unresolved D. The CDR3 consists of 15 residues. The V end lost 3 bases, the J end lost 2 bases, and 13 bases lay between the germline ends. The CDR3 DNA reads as TGTGCCAGCAGTTTTAGGGCGGCGATACAAGAGACCCAGTACTTC. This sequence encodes CASSFRAAIQETQYF.

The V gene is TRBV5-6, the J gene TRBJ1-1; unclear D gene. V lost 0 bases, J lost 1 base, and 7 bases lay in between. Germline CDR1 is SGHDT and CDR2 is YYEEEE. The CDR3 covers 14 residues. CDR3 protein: CASSLEGWNTEAFF. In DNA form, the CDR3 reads TGTGCCAGCAGCTTGGAAGGTTGGAACACTGAAGCTTTCTTT. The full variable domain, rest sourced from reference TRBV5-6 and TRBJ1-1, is DAGVTQSPTHLIKTRGQQVTLRCSPKSGHDTVSWYQQALGQGPQFIFQYYEEEERQRGNFPDRFSGHQFPNYSSELNVNALLLGDSALYLCASSLEGWNTEAFFGQGTRLTVV.

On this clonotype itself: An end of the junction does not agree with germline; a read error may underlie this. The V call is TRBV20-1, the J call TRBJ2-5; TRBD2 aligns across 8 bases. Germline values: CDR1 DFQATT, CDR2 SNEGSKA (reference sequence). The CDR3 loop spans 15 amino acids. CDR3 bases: TGCAGTGCTCGAGATTTAGCGGGGAGTAGGGAGACCCAGTACTTC. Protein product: CSARDLAGSRETQYF.

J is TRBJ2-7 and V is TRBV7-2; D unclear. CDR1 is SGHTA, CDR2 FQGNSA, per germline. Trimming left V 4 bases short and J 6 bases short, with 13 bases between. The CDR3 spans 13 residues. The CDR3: CASSSNVNGEQYF. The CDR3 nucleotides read TGTGCCAGCAGCTCCAACGTTAACGGCGAGCAGTACTTC.

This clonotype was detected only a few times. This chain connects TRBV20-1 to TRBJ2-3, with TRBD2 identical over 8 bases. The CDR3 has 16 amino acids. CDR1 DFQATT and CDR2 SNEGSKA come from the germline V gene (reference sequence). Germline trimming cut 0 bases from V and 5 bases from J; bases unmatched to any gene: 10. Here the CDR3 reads CSARDPRGGAVDTQYF. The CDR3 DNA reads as TGCAGTGCTAGAGATCCCCGGGGGGGAGCGGTAGATACGCAGTATTTT.

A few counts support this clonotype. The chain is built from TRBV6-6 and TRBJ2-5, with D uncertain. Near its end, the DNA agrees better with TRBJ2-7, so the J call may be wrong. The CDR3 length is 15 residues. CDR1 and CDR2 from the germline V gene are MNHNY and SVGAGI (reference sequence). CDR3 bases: TGTGCCAGCAGGGGCCAGGAGCTCCCCTCCTACGAGCAGTACTTC. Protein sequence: CASRGQELPSYEQYF.

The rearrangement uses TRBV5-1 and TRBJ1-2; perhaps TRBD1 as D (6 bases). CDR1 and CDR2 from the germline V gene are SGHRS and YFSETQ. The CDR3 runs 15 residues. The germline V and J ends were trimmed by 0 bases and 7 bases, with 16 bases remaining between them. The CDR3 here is CASSLEGRGKGGYTF. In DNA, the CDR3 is TGCGCCAGCAGCTTGGAGGGCAGGGGTAAAGGTGGCTACACCTTC.

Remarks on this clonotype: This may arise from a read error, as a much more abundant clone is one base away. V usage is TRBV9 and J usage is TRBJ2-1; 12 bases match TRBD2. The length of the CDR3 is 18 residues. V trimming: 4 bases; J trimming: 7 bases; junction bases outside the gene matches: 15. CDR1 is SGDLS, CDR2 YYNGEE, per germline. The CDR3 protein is CASSITGPGLAGYNEQFF. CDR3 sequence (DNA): TGTGCCAGCAGCATCACGGGGCCGGGACTAGCGGGCTATAATGAGCAGTTCTTC.

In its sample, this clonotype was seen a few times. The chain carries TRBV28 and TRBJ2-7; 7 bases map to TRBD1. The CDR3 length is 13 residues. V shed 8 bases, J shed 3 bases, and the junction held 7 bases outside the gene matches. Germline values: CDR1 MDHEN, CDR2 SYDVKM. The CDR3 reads CASGDSILYEQYF. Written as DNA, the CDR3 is TGTGCCAGCGGGGACAGCATTCTCTACGAGCAGTACTTC.

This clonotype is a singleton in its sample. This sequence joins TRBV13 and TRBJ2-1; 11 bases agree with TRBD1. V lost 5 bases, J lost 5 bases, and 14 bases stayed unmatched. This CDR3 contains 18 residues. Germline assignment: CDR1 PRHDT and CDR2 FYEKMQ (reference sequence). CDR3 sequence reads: CASSPYLPPGQGDNEQFF. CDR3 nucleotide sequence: TGTGCCAGCAGCCCCTATCTTCCCCCGGGACAGGGGGACAATGAGCAGTTCTTC.

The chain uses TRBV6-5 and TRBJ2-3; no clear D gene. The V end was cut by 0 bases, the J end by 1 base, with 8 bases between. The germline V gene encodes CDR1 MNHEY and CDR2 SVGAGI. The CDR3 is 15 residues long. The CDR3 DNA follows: TGTGCCAGCAGTTACTCCTCCTTCGGCACAGATACGCAGTATTTT. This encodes CASSYSSFGTDTQYF.

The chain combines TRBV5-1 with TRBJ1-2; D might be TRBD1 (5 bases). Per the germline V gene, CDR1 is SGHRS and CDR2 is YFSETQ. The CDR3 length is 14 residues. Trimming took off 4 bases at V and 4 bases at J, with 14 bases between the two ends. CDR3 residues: CASSPGWGSYGYTF. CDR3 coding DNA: TGCGCCAGCAGCCCTGGATGGGGGAGCTATGGCTACACCTTC.

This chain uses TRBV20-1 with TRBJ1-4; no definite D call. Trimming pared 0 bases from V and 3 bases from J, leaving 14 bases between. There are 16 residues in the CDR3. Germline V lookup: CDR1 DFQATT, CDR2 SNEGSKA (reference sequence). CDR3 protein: CSAREGSRGANEKLFF. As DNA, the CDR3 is TGCAGTGCTAGAGAGGGTTCGCGGGGAGCTAATGAAAAACTGTTTTTT.

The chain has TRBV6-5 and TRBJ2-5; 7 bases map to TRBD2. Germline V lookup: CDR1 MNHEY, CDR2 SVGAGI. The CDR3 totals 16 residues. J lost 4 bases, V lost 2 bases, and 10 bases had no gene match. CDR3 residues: CASSYPTAGRGETQYF. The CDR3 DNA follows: TGTGCCAGCAGTTACCCGACGGCAGGGAGGGGAGAGACCCAGTACTTC.

The CDR3 reads CASSCAARSADTQYF. CDR3 nucleotides: TGCGCCAGCAGCTGCGCGGCGAGATCAGCAGATACGCAGTATTTT. The J gene is TRBJ2-3, the V gene TRBV4-1; unclear D gene. This CDR3 comprises 15 residues. V lost 5 bases, J lost 4 bases, and 16 bases lay in between. Germline CDR1 MGHRA, CDR2 YSYEKL.

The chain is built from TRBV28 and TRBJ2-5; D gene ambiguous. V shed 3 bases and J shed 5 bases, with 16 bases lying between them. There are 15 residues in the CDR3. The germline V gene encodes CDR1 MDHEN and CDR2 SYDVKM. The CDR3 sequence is CASSFGRAGLETQYF. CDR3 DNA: TGTGCCAGCAGTTTCGGAAGGGCCGGTCTGGAGACCCAGTACTTC.